Listed below are T cell receptor beta chains from one sample, sequenced in a study of cytomegalovirus exposure and HLA in healthy donors. The data were produced by immunoSEQ multiplex PCR, yet TCRdb's version contains in-frame clones alone and is incomplete. The data hold fewer than 130,000 clones, with 86% observed a single time. Sequencing used PBMCs. The receptors shown here come from a man in his forties in good health and CMV-seronegative. CDR3s include the opening cysteine and the closing phenylalanine or tryptophan.

CSARIVTEAFF,TRBV20-1,TRBJ1-1,11
CASSTGNSYEQYF,TRBV6-6,TRBJ2-7,13
CASSLGGPETQYF,TRBV28,TRBJ2-5,13
CAWSVLGTNSYGYTF,TRBV30,TRBJ1-2,15
CASSLREASNQPQHF,TRBV7-2,TRBJ1-5,15
CASSLPPLGQSYNEQFF,TRBV12-1,TRBJ2-1,17
CASSSGTYSYEQYF,TRBV11-2,TRBJ2-7,14
CASSQGGANTGELFF,TRBV4-1,TRBJ2-2,15
CASNLRGNTGELFF,TRBV27,TRBJ2-2,14
CASSFPTEGDSPLHF,TRBV19,TRBJ1-6,15
CASSYSHAQEGYTF,TRBV6-6,TRBJ1-2,14
CASLEGGGVNEQFF,TRBV28,TRBJ2-1,14
CASSAQGLEQYF,TRBV5-4,TRBJ2-7,12
CASSLSGQYNSPLHF,TRBV28,TRBJ1-6,15
CASSLSLAGGINEQFF,TRBV7-6,TRBJ2-1,16
CASSFGQSNQPQHF,TRBV19,TRBJ1-5,14
CASSYFGTGGTDTQYF,TRBV6-5,TRBJ2-3,16
CASSDVRGTEAFF,TRBV2,TRBJ1-1,13
CASSRAAGGMDEQFF,TRBV5-1,TRBJ2-1,15
CASRIPGQGFEAFF,TRBV6-5,TRBJ1-1,14
CASSFLGTQYF,TRBV7-2,TRBJ2-5,11
CASSLVGRPEHSPLHF,TRBV5-4,TRBJ1-6,16
CASTLDPGGNYGYTF,TRBV7-8,TRBJ1-2,15
CASSLSGFTGELFF,TRBV7-9,TRBJ2-2,14
CASSEGLGNTIYF,TRBV6-1,TRBJ1-3,13
CASSVAPSGRNTGELFF,TRBV9,TRBJ2-2,17
CASSPLEERSYEQYF,TRBV27,TRBJ2-7,15
CASSSDSTNYGYTF,TRBV6-1,TRBJ1-2,14
CASSAQDRDAEQYF,TRBV21-1,TRBJ2-7,14
CASRPDTSGGSPLHF,TRBV27,TRBJ1-6,15
CASSQTGEYGYTF,TRBV4-1,TRBJ1-2,13
CASSLAGGYEQYF,TRBV7-9,TRBJ2-7,13
CASVEGGKPQHF,TRBV28,TRBJ1-5,12
CASNRAGGNVEQFF,TRBV6-1,TRBJ2-1,14
CASSLRGVTEAFF,TRBV7-8,TRBJ1-1,13
CASSQRFVTILSLPGNTIYF,TRBV4-1,TRBJ1-3,20
CASSLETAGTEAFF,TRBV5-1,TRBJ1-1,14
CASSVGGLTSGNTIYF,TRBV9,TRBJ1-3,16
CASSPGINTEAFF,TRBV5-4,TRBJ1-1,13
CASSLWAATEAFF,TRBV7-6,TRBJ1-1,13
CASSVLSGQGREKLFF,TRBV9,TRBJ1-4,16
CASSSTGPGAQHF,TRBV6-5,TRBJ1-5,13
CASSVYMNTEAFF,TRBV5-6,TRBJ1-1,13
CASRTEAYEQYF,TRBV27,TRBJ2-7,12
CASSRPGLRGEKLFF,TRBV5-6,TRBJ1-4,15
CAWSVQGSGYGYTF,TRBV30,TRBJ1-2,14
CAWKSPGWDTEAFF,TRBV30,TRBJ1-1,14
CASSLRQGGDTEAFF,TRBV5-6,TRBJ1-1,15
CASSVLPRQQETQYF,TRBV6-1,TRBJ2-5,15
CASSWDRLRNSPLHF,TRBV5-1,TRBJ1-6,15
CSANQGSWAFF,TRBV20-1,TRBJ1-1,11
CASSHEGQGPTGGYTF,TRBV4-1,TRBJ1-2,16
CASSGSRGKISGANVLTF,TRBV2,TRBJ2-6,18
CSVSLLDRNTEAFF,TRBV29-1,TRBJ1-1,14